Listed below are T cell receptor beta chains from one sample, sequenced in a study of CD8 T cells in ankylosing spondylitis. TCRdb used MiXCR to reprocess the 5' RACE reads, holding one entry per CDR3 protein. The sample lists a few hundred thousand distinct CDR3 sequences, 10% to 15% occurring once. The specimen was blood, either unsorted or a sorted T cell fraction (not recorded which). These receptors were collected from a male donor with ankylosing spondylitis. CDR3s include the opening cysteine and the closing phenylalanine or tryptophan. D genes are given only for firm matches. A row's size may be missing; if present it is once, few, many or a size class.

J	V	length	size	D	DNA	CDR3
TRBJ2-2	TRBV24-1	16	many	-	TGTGCCACCAGTGATTTGACAGGATGGGACACCGGGGAGCTGTTTTTT	CATSDLTGWDTGELFF
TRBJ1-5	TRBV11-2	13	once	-	TGTGCCAGCAGCTTAGGATCTTGGCAGCCCCAGCATTTT	CASSLGSWQPQHF
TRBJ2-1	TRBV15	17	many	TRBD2	TGTGCCACCAGCAGAGATCCCCTAGCGGGGACTTACAATGAGCAGTTCTTC	CATSRDPLAGTYNEQFF
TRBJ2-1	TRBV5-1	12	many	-	TGCGCCAGCAGCTTGGGGGTAACGGAGCAGTTCTTC	CASSLGVTEQFF
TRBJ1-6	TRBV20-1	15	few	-	TGCAGTGCTAGAGTACATGATCCCCATAATTCACCCCTCCACTTT	CSARVHDPHNSPLHF
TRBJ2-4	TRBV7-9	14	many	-	TGTGCCAGCAGCTTAGGAGGGTCCAAAAACATTCAGTACTTC	CASSLGGSKNIQYF
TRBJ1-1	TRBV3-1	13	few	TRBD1	TGTGCCAGCAGTTTACAGGGGGGCTTTGAAGCTTTCTTT	CASSLQGGFEAFF
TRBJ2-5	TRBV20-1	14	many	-	TGCAGTGCTACCCGCGAGGGACTCCAAGAGACCCAGTACTTC	CSATREGLQETQYF
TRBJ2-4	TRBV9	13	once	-	TGTGCCAGCAGCGGGACTCTCAAAAACATTCAGTACTTC	CASSGTLKNIQYF
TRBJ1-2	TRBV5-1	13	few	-	TGCGCCAGCAGCGTAAGGACGGATAGTGGCTACACCTTC	CASSVRTDSGYTF
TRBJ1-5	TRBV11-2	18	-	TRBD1	TGTGCCAGCAGCCCGAGGCCCACAGGGGGCGTTAGCAATCAGCCCCAGCATTTT	CASSPRPTGGVSNQPQHF
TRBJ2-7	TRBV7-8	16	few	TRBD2	TGTGCCAGCAGCTTAGCTTCGGGCGGGGGGGGATACGAGCAGTACTTC	CASSLASGGGGYEQYF
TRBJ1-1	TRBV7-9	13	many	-	TGTGCCAGCAGCTTAAGGGATACGCTTGAAGCTTTCTTT	CASSLRDTLEAFF
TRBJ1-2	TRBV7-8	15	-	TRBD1	TGTGCCAGCAGCTTAGCGGGACAGCTACTTCCTGGCTACACCTTC	CASSLAGQLLPGYTF
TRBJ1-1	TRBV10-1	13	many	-	TGCGCCAGCAGTGTCAACAGGAACACTGAAGCTTTCTTT	CASSVNRNTEAFF
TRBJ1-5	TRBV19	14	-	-	TGTGCCAGTAGTATGGGGGAGGGCGGCCAGCCCCAGCATTTT	CASSMGEGGQPQHF